A selection of T cell receptor beta chains follows, all from one sample in a study of blood T cells in healthy people across ages. Each CDR3 protein is one row after TCRdb ran MiXCR on the 5' RACE reads. Counted here are more than 650,000 distinct CDR3 sequences, about 48% occurring once; the ten biggest clones make up around 41%. Sequencing input: blood. The receptors stem from a man older than 75 in good health. Both conserved end residues are part of each CDR3. D genes are given only for firm matches. Clone size is stated in some rows and not others, as once, few, many or a class when expanded.

CDR3 protein | CDR3 DNA | J gene | V gene | clone size | D gene
CAWSQVTRTGGGYTF | TGTGCCTGGAGCCAGGTGACTCGGACAGGGGGCGGCTACACCTTC | TRBJ1-2 | TRBV30 | . | TRBD1
CASSYSSGIANEQFF | TGTGCCAGCAGTTACTCTAGCGGGATTGCAAATGAGCAGTTCTTC | TRBJ2-1 | TRBV6-5 | many | TRBD2
CASRTGANEKLFF | TGTGCCAGCCGGACGGGGGCGAATGAAAAACTGTTTTTT | TRBJ1-4 | TRBV11-1 | once | .
CSAGRTGGAQETQYF | TGCAGTGCTGGTCGGACAGGGGGCGCCCAAGAGACCCAGTACTTC | TRBJ2-5 | TRBV20-1 | few | TRBD1
CAWSGSWGVEAFF | TGTGCCTGGAGTGGATCATGGGGTGTTGAAGCTTTCTTT | TRBJ1-1 | TRBV30 | . | .
CASSLDRAEETQYF | TGCGCCAGCAGCTTGGACAGGGCCGAGGAGACCCAGTACTTC | TRBJ2-5 | TRBV5-1 | . | .
CGVADIGDPTEAFF | TGCGGCGTTGCCGATATAGGAGATCCCACTGAAGCTTTCTTT | TRBJ1-1 | TRBV29-1 | . | .
CASSEAGSSGANVLTF | TGTGCCAGCAGTGAAGCAGGGTCTTCTGGGGCCAACGTCCTGACTTTC | TRBJ2-6 | TRBV2 | many | .
CASSLDVGTYEQYF | TGCGCCAGCAGCTTGGATGTGGGGACCTACGAGCAGTACTTC | TRBJ2-7 | TRBV5-1 | . | .
CSASKGPSSTDTQYF | TGCAGTGCTAGTAAGGGACCCTCTAGCACAGATACGCAGTATTTT | TRBJ2-3 | TRBV20-1 | . | .
CASSVSGAGEQYF | TGTGCCAGCAGCGTTAGCGGGGCGGGGGAGCAGTACTTC | TRBJ2-7 | TRBV9 | . | TRBD2
CASSVGGAGVSETQYF | TGTGCCAGCAGCGTAGGGGGAGCGGGAGTCTCGGAGACCCAGTACTTC | TRBJ2-5 | TRBV9 | . | TRBD2
CASSLKGAHEQYF | TGTGCCAGCAGCTTAAAAGGGGCCCACGAGCAGTACTTC | TRBJ2-7 | TRBV7-9 | . | .
CASSLVGGGGYTF | TGTGCCAGCAGCTTAGTAGGGGGCGGTGGCTACACCTTC | TRBJ1-2 | TRBV7-9 | . | TRBD1
CARSLTAPGGRYAYF | TGTGCCAGAAGCCTGACAGCTCCCGGCGGCAGATACGCGTATTTT | TRBJ2-3 | TRBV6-5 | . | .
CASSLRGASADTQYF | TGTGCCAGCAGTCTCCGGGGGGCTTCCGCGGATACGCAGTATTTT | TRBJ2-3 | TRBV12-3/TRBV12-4 | . | .